The 27 T cell receptor beta chains presented below share a single source sample, sequenced in a study of blood T cell repertoires in COVID-19. Clones were sequenced by immunoSEQ multiplex PCR, and TCRdb holds only the in-frame ones, with some missing. The sample has approximately 200,000 clones, more than 75% seen once; the top ten hold less than 8%. Input material: PBMCs or T cells enriched from blood (not recorded which). The receptors were gathered from a woman in her thirties or forties with acute COVID-19.

The chain joins TRBV7-2 to TRBJ2-2, with TRBD2 matching over 9 bases. V lost 5 bases and J lost 8; bases outside the gene matches: 12. The CDR3 totals 16 residues. The V gene's germline CDR1 is SGHTA and CDR2 FQGNSA. Here the CDR3 reads CASSIRVPAGGGELFF. The CDR3, as DNA: TGTGCCAGCAGCATAAGGGTCCCAGCGGGAGGTGGGGAGCTGTTTTTT.

Regarding this clone: Other DNA variants within this sample encode the same CDR3. J is TRBJ1-1 and V is TRBV4-1, with 8 bases identical to TRBD1. The germline CDR1 and CDR2 sequences are MGHRA and YSYEKL. V trimming: 1 base; J trimming: 8 bases; junction bases outside the gene matches: 9. CDR3 length equals 15 residues. The CDR3 DNA reads TGCGCCAGCAGCCAAGTCCGGGACAGGACCTCCGAAGCTTTCTTT. It specifies CASSQVRDRTSEAFF.

CDR3 sequence (DNA): TGTGCCAGTAGTATCGGGGGGCGCGTTTACGAGCAGTACTTC. Its translation is CASSIGGRVYEQYF. The V gene is TRBV19, the J gene TRBJ2-7, with D perhaps TRBD2 (7 bases). Trimming left V 3 bases short and J 4 bases short, with 13 bases between. CDR1 LNHDA and CDR2 SQIVND come from the germline V gene (reference sequence). This CDR3 comprises 14 residues. Using reference TRBV19 and TRBJ2-7 for the parts outside the CDR3, the full variable domain is DGGITQSPKYLFRKEGQNVTLSCEQNLNHDAMYWYRQDPGQGLRLIYYSQIVNDFQKGDIAEGYSVSREKKESFPLTVTSAQKNPTAFYLCASSIGGRVYEQYFGPGTRLTVT.

This clone was detected a few times. V usage is TRBV28 and J usage is TRBJ1-5, with 7 bases aligning to TRBD1. Germline V gives CDR1 MDHEN, CDR2 SYDVKM. With 1 base clipped from V and 3 bases from J, the junction kept 6 bases outside the gene matches. The CDR3 spans 16 residues. This chain's CDR3 is CASSLYYRGSNQPQHF. The CDR3 bases are TGTGCCAGCAGTTTATACTACAGGGGATCCAATCAGCCCCAGCATTTT.

This chain uses TRBV27 with TRBJ1-5; D possibly corresponds to TRBD1 (5 bases). CDR3 length: 14 residues. The germline CDR1 and CDR2 sequences are MNHEY and SMNVEV (reference sequence). V lost 0 bases and J 4 bases, leaving 7 bases between the germline ends. DNA of the CDR3: TGTGCCAGCAGTTTATCCCGACAGAATCAGCCCCAGCATTTT. It yields the protein CASSLSRQNQPQHF.

The chain employs TRBV5-1 and TRBJ1-4, with D perhaps TRBD1 (6 bases). Germline CDR1 reads SGHRS; CDR2 reads YFSETQ. The CDR3 contains 15 residues. Trimming left V 4 bases short and J 1 base short, with 11 bases between. The CDR3 nucleotides are TGCGCCAGCAGCGCACAGGGCGGAACTAATGAAAAACTGTTTTTT. Its translation is CASSAQGGTNEKLFF. Complete variable domain (other parts from reference TRBV5-1 and TRBJ1-4): KAGVTQTPRYLIKTRGQQVTLSCSPISGHRSVSWYQQTPGQGLQFLFEYFSETQRNKGNFPGRFSGRQFSNSRSEMNVSTLELGDSALYLCASSAQGGTNEKLFFGSGTQLSVL.

The rearrangement links TRBV19 to TRBJ2-5, with 8 positions matching TRBD1. V shed 3 bases and J 7 bases; nucleotides not matched to a gene: 4. Per germline, CDR1 LNHDA and CDR2 SQIVND (reference sequence). The CDR3 is made up of 13 amino acids. The CDR3 loop reads CASSIDRGGTQYF. CDR3 coding DNA: TGTGCCAGTAGTATCGACAGGGGAGGGACCCAGTACTTC.

The V and J genes are TRBV2 and TRBJ1-5, with 8 nucleotides matching TRBD1. The CDR3 is 15 residues long. Germline-derived CDR1 and CDR2 are SNHLY and FYNNEI. J gave up 4 bases and V 4 bases, and 6 bases lay outside the gene matches. The CDR3 region has the DNA TGTGCCAGCAGTGGTATCAGGGGGCTGAATCAGCCCCAGCATTTT. Residues: CASSGIRGLNQPQHF.

The chain couples TRBV6-1 to TRBJ2-1, with D uncertain. Germline values: CDR1 MNHNS, CDR2 SASEGT. The CDR3 extends over 12 amino acids. Trimming removed 2 bases from V and 11 bases from J, with 10 bases in between. The CDR3 sequence: CASSEPINQQFF. DNA for the CDR3: TGTGCCAGCAGTGAACCTATTAACCAGCAGTTCTTC.

The chain has TRBV19 and TRBJ2-7, with D perhaps TRBD2 (6 bases). The ends were cut back, 6 bases at V and 2 bases at J, with 14 bases in the middle. This CDR3 has 14 residues. The V gene's germline CDR1 is LNHDA and CDR2 SQIVND (reference sequence). The DNA of the CDR3 is TGTGCCAGTAGATGGGGGGACCCTCCCTACGAGCAGTACTTC. Amino acids: CASRWGDPPYEQYF.

The rearrangement links TRBV15 to TRBJ2-5; 9 bases align to TRBD2. Germline assignment: CDR1 LNHNV and CDR2 YYDKDF (reference sequence). The length of the CDR3 is 14 residues. J lost 5 bases, V lost 1 base, and 2 bases had no gene match. The CDR3 nucleotides are TGTGCCACCAGCAGAGGGACTAGCGAGGAGACCCAGTACTTC. It specifies CATSRGTSEETQYF.

The rearrangement joins TRBV28 to TRBJ1-2, with D hard to call. The V end was cut by 6 bases, the J end by 2 bases, with 13 bases between. Germline loops: CDR1 MDHEN, CDR2 SYDVKM. The CDR3 is 14 residues long. The CDR3 reads CASSAGTGNYGYTF. CDR3 coding DNA: TGTGCCAGCAGCGCGGGAACGGGGAACTATGGCTACACCTTC.

The genes are TRBV5-6 and TRBJ2-5; TRBD2 aligns across 10 bases. CDR3 size: 18 residues. Germline lookup yields CDR1 SGHDT and CDR2 YYEEEE. Unmatched junction bases numbered 12, after V lost 2 bases and J lost 2 bases. The CDR3 sequence is CASSLRRLAGVRQETQYF. The DNA of the CDR3 is TGTGCCAGCAGCTTACGTCGCCTAGCGGGAGTAAGGCAAGAGACCCAGTACTTC.

As for this clone: The limits of the CDR3 on the DNA are not certain, so only TCRdb's listed CDR3 is given. This sequence joins TRBV6-2 or TRBV6-3 and TRBJ1-1. The CDR3 sequence runs 12 residues, both termini included. Germline V gives CDR1 MNHEY, CDR2 SVGEGT. CDR3: CASGPWGGGTFF.

The chain combines TRBV9 with TRBJ1-2; TRBD1 matches 7 bases. The CDR3 covers 13 residues. Germline V lookup: CDR1 SGDLS, CDR2 YYNGEE. V dropped 6 bases and J dropped 2; count of bases not matched to a gene: 4. Here the CDR3 reads CASTPGQNYGYTF. The CDR3 DNA reads as TGTGCCAGCACCCCGGGACAGAACTATGGCTACACCTTC.

This clone has a handful of counts. This chain connects TRBV9 to TRBJ2-3, with 9 bases identical to TRBD2. This CDR3 has 16 residues. V gave up 3 bases and J gave up 8 bases; unmatched junction bases: 13. Germline loops: CDR1 SGDLS, CDR2 YYNGEE. The CDR3, as DNA: TGTGCCAGCAGCGCCGCTAGCGGGGCTCACAGAGGTACGCAGTATTTT. This codes for CASSAASGAHRGTQYF.

The chain joins TRBV6-5 to TRBJ1-1, with 9 bases lining up with TRBD1. This CDR3 has 16 amino acids. J lost 4 bases, V lost 2 bases, and 8 bases had no gene match. In germline, CDR1 is MNHEY, CDR2 SVGAGI. The CDR3 DNA reads TGTGCCAGCAGTTACCCCGGGACAGGGAGAGCCACTGAAGCTTTCTTT. Translating gives CASSYPGTGRATEAFF.

The chain links TRBV19 to TRBJ2-3, with TRBD2 matching over 12 bases. The CDR3 extends over 17 amino acids. CDR1 LNHDA and CDR2 SQIVND come from the germline V gene (reference sequence). After removal of 2 bases from V and 5 bases from J, the junction contained 8 bases not matched to a gene. The CDR3 here is CASSISRTSGTVDTQYF. CDR3 nucleotide sequence: TGTGCCAGTAGTATATCTCGGACTAGCGGGACAGTAGATACGCAGTATTTT.

The chain carries TRBV6-5 and TRBJ1-2; TRBD1 aligns across 8 bases. Germline V gene data show CDR1 as MNHEY and CDR2 as SVGAGI. Germline trimming cut 5 bases from V and 2 bases from J; bases unmatched to any gene: 7. The CDR3 is 15 amino acids. CDR3 DNA sequence: TGTGCCAGCAGTCCCCAGGGGGCGCAGAACTATGGCTACACCTTC. The encoded protein is CASSPQGAQNYGYTF.

This sequence joins TRBV19 and TRBJ1-5, with 7 bases that match TRBD1. Looked up from germline, CDR1 is LNHDA and CDR2 is SQIVND (reference sequence). Trimming cost V 5 bases and J 8 bases; bases outside gene matches: 15. The CDR3 is 16 residues long. The CDR3 sequence is CASSPRSDRKEKPQHF. In DNA form, the CDR3 reads TGTGCCAGTAGTCCCCGATCGGACAGGAAGGAGAAGCCCCAGCATTTT.

The rearrangement links TRBV27 to TRBJ2-7, with TRBD2 matching over 11 bases. Germline V gene data show CDR1 as MNHEY and CDR2 as SMNVEV (reference sequence). V lost 4 bases, J lost 7 bases, and 15 bases stayed unmatched. CDR3 length: 17 residues. CDR3 coding DNA: TGTGCCAGCAGTTGGGGACCCCTTAGCGGGGGGGCCGGGGAGCAGTACTTC. Translation gives CASSWGPLSGGAGEQYF.

The chain is built from TRBV4-1 and TRBJ1-5, with D possibly being TRBD1 (6 bases). The germline V gene has CDR1 MGHRA and CDR2 YSYEKL. Trimming stripped 4 bases from V and 2 bases from J, with 15 bases between. The CDR3 sequence is 16 residues long. The DNA for the CDR3 is TGCGCCAGCAGCCCTATTCCGGCAGGGGGCAATCAGCCCCAGCATTTT. It yields the protein CASSPIPAGGNQPQHF.

V and J are TRBV5-1 and TRBJ2-5; 12 nucleotides align to TRBD2. The germline V gene encodes CDR1 SGHRS and CDR2 YFSETQ. This CDR3 has 15 amino acids. Trimming took 6 bases from V and 1 from J; bases not matched to a gene: 4. As DNA, the CDR3 is TGCGCCAGCACCTCTAGCGGGGGGGCCCAAGAGACCCAGTACTTC. Translating gives CASTSSGGAQETQYF. The full variable domain, completed using reference TRBV5-1 and TRBJ2-5, is KAGVTQTPRYLIKTRGQQVTLSCSPISGHRSVSWYQQTPGQGLQFLFEYFSETQRNKGNFPGRFSGRQFSNSRSEMNVSTLELGDSALYLCASTSSGGAQETQYFGPGTRLLVL.

This sequence joins TRBV5-5 and TRBJ2-3, with a tentative D call TRBD2 (6 bases). Germline CDR1 SGHKS, CDR2 YYEKEE (reference sequence). V dropped 4 bases and J dropped 0 bases, with 15 bases sitting between them. CDR3 length equals 16 residues. The CDR3 region is CASSPRAGTSTDTQYF. CDR3 nucleotides: TGTGCCAGCAGCCCTAGGGCGGGGACTAGCACAGATACGCAGTATTTT.

The rearrangement uses TRBV5-4 and TRBJ2-7; 7 bases are a match to TRBD1. The germline gives CDR1 SGHNT, CDR2 YYREEE (reference sequence). With V trimmed by 3 bases and J by 1 base, 1 base remained unmatched. This CDR3 has 13 residues. CDR3 sequence: CASSSGQSYEQYF. The CDR3 DNA reads TGTGCCAGCAGCTCGGGACAGTCCTACGAGCAGTACTTC.

This clone has a handful of counts. J is TRBJ1-5 and V is TRBV7-2, with D possibly TRBD1 on 6 matching bases. The V end lost 7 bases, the J end lost 5 bases, and 18 bases lay between the germline ends. The CDR3 contains 15 residues. Per germline, CDR1 SGHTA and CDR2 FQGNSA. CDR3: CASTAGGAFDQPQHF. In nucleotides, the CDR3 is TGTGCCAGCACCGCGGGGGGGGCCTTCGATCAGCCCCAGCATTTT.

This clone was seen once. The genes are TRBV7-2 and TRBJ2-1; TRBD1 might be the D (5 bases). V was trimmed by 1 base and J by 5 bases, leaving 12 bases between them. Per germline, CDR1 SGHTA and CDR2 FQGNSA. The CDR3 runs 15 residues. The CDR3 DNA reads as TGTGCCAGCAGCTTAGAAAGGGGTACCCACAATGAGCAGTTCTTC. Translation gives CASSLERGTHNEQFF.